These T cell receptor beta chains were read from a single sample in a study of early stage breast cancer tumors. This table comes from immunoSEQ multiplex PCR, and its TCRdb copy is limited to in-frame clones, with some not included. The sample lists some 72,000 clones, more than 65% seen once, with roughly 3.5% in the top ten. The sample consisted of blood. These receptors originate from a person aged 55-75 years with breast cancer. Each CDR3 is given with its conserved first and last residue. The D gene is left open where the match is weak. Not every row has a clone size; where given, it reads once, few, many or a size class.

J | size | V | D | DNA | CDR3
TRBJ2-7 | - | TRBV10-2 | - | TGCGCCAGCAGTGAGTTTAGCGGTGACTACGAGCAGTACTTC | CASSEFSGDYEQYF
TRBJ2-7 | - | TRBV7-3 | TRBD1 | TGTGCCAGCAGCTTAACCCCACAGGGGGTTGACGAGCAGTACTTC | CASSLTPQGVDEQYF
TRBJ1-6 | - | TRBV5-1 | - | TGCGCCAGCAGCTTGCAGTTGGACAGAAATTCACCCCTCCACTTT | CASSLQLDRNSPLHF
TRBJ2-1 | - | TRBV5-4 | - | TGTGCCAGCAGCTTGCCACCCCCTCAGGGACATGAGCAGTTCTTC | CASSLPPPQGHEQFF
TRBJ1-5 | - | TRBV2 | - | TGTGCCAGCAGTGATGGGGGACGGAGCAATCAGCCCCAGCATTTT | CASSDGGRSNQPQHF
TRBJ1-2 | - | TRBV6-6 | TRBD1 | TGTGCCAGCAAAAAGGACAGGGGGTTATATGGCTACACCTTC | CASKKDRGLYGYTF
TRBJ1-1 | few | TRBV7-3 | - | TGTGCCAGCAGCCTGGCGGTTGGCACTGAAGCTTTCTTT | CASSLAVGTEAFF
TRBJ1-5 | - | TRBV28 | TRBD1 | TGTGCCAGCAGTTTTCAGGGGGATAGCAATCAGCCCCAGCATTTT | CASSFQGDSNQPQHF
TRBJ2-3 | - | TRBV6-1 | - | TGTGCCAGCAGCGAAGGGCGGGCCGTTACGCAGTATTTT | CASSEGRAVTQYF
TRBJ2-7 | - | TRBV2 | - | TGTGCCACCACGGGACCGCCCTTCTACGAGCAGTACTTC | CATTGPPFYEQYF
TRBJ2-2 | - | TRBV30 | TRBD1 | TGTGCCTGGAGAGGAGGGACAGGGTACACCGGGGAGCTGTTTTTT | CAWRGGTGYTGELFF
TRBJ1-2 | - | TRBV29-1 | - | TGCAGCGTTGAAGGAGGACGGTCATCTAACTATGGCTACACCTTC | CSVEGGRSSNYGYTF
TRBJ1-4 | - | TRBV6-1 | - | TGTGCCAGCAGTGAAGCGGGAGGGGGGAGTGAAAAACTGTTTTTT | CASSEAGGGSEKLFF
TRBJ1-2 | once | TRBV29-1 | - | TGCAGCGTTGAACCCCACAGTTCTTCTAACTATGGCTACACCTTC | CSVEPHSSSNYGYTF
TRBJ1-2 | - | TRBV2 | - | TGTGCCAGCTCCCTTTCCCGCTCCTCGACTGAGGGCTACACCTTC | CASSLSRSSTEGYTF
TRBJ1-4 | - | TRBV5-6 | - | TGTGCCAGCAGCTCGATAGGGGGTGAAAAACTGTTTTTT | CASSSIGGEKLFF
TRBJ1-1 | - | TRBV14 | - | TGTGCCAGCAGCCACCTGAGCGCGCGCCGGGAGAGGGAAGCTTTCTTT | CASSHLSARREREAFF
TRBJ1-1 | once | TRBV9 | - | TGTGCCAGCAGCGGACCCGGACATCCCCCCACTGAAGCTTTCTTT | CASSGPGHPPTEAFF
TRBJ2-5 | - | TRBV25-1 | - | TGTGCCAGCACTCGGAGGGATTGGGAGACCCAGTACTTC | CASTRRDWETQYF
TRBJ2-1 | - | TRBV28 | - | TGTGCCAGCAGCTCACGGACAGCCCACCCGGACATGGAGCAGTTCTTC | CASSSRTAHPDMEQFF
TRBJ1-6 | few | TRBV28 | - | TGTGCCAGCAGTTTGGCGGTTACCCCTTCACCCCTCCACTTT | CASSLAVTPSPLHF
TRBJ2-2 | - | TRBV6-4 | - | TGTGCCAGCAGTGACTTCCCAGGGGCCGGGGAGCTGTTTTTT | CASSDFPGAGELFF
TRBJ1-5 | few | TRBV7-2 | - | TGTGCCAGCAGCTTAGGTGTACAGGGAATTCAGCCCCAGCATTTT | CASSLGVQGIQPQHF
TRBJ2-3 | - | TRBV7-7 | - | TGTGCTAGCAGCCTAGGGACCGGAAGCACAGATACGCAGTATTTT | CASSLGTGSTDTQYF
TRBJ1-3 | - | TRBV20-1 | - | TGCAGTGCTAATGTTGGAAACACCATATATTTT | CSANVGNTIYF
TRBJ1-4 | few | TRBV2 | - | TGTGCCAGCTCAACCGCAACTAATGAAAAACTGTTTTTT | CASSTATNEKLFF
TRBJ2-2 | - | TRBV7-2 | - | TGTGCCAGCAGCTTAATCGGGGAGCTGTTTTTT | CASSLIGELFF
TRBJ2-5 | - | TRBV5-1 | - | TGCGCCAGCAGCTTGGCATCGGGGGTTGAGACCCAGTACTTC | CASSLASGVETQYF
TRBJ2-1 | - | TRBV13 | - | TGTGCCAGCAGTGTTGATAGCTCCTACAATGAGCAGTTCTTC | CASSVDSSYNEQFF
TRBJ2-1 | - | TRBV7-2 | - | TGTGCCAGCAGCTTAGCGTACGGGGAATACAATGAGCAGTTCTTC | CASSLAYGEYNEQFF
TRBJ2-3 | - | TRBV7-8 | TRBD2 | TGTGCCAGCAGTGGACTAGCGGACCCCACAGATACGCAGTATTTT | CASSGLADPTDTQYF
TRBJ2-1 | - | TRBV5-1 | - | TGCGCCAGCAGCTTGGGGGCAGCTATCGATGAGCAGTTCTTC | CASSLGAAIDEQFF
TRBJ2-3 | - | TRBV18 | TRBD1 | TGTGCCAGCTCACCACAGATGGCCGGGACAGGGGGAACAGATACGCAGTATTTT | CASSPQMAGTGGTDTQYF
TRBJ2-5 | - | TRBV7-3 | - | TGTGCCAGCTTCGAGACCCAGTACTTC | CASFETQYF
TRBJ2-7 | - | TRBV6-1 | - | TGTGCCAGCCGCGGGTCACCCCTCCGGGGGTACGAGCAGTACTTC | CASRGSPLRGYEQYF
TRBJ1-2 | - | TRBV6-1 | - | TGTGCCAGCAGTGAAGTCGGGTATGGCTACACCTTC | CASSEVGYGYTF